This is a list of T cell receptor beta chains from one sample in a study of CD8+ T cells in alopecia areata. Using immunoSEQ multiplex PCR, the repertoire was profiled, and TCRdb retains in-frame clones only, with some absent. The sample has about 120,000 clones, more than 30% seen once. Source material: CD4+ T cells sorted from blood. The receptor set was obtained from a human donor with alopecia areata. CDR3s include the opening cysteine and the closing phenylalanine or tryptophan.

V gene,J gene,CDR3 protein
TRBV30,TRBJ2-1,CAWSLGYEQFF
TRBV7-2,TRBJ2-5,CASSSRQASLETQYF
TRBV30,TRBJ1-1,CAWSALLVAFF
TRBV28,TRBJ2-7,CASSIRVYEQYF
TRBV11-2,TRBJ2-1,CASSSSDEQFF
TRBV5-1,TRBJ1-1,CASRLRPSSYTEAFF
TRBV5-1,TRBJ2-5,CASSSSVGGGPGETQYF
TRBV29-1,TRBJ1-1,CSVRPGQGANTEAFF
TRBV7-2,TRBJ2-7,CASSFYLAGGNEQYF
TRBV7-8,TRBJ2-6,CASRGVRGANVLTF
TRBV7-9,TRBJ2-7,CASSWGASGSYEQYF
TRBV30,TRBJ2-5,CAWSGNLRGYQETQYF
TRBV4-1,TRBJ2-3,CASSQEETDTQYF
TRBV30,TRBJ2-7,CAWSVDTGHEQYF
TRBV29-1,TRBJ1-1,CSVGGQGAFTEAFF
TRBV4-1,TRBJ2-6,CASSQGFSSGANVLTF
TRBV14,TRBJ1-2,CASSQESGVGGYTF
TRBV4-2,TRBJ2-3,CASSQDRSGTSTDTQYF
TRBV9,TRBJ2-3,CASSVGFTSTDTQYF
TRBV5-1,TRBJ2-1,CASRWTSGVDEQFF
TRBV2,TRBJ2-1,CASSVEQYNEQFF
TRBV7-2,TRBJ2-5,CASSSPETQYF
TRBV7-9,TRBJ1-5,CASSLRDQPQHF
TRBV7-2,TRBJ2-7,CASSHGQGEQYF
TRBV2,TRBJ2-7,CASSDIAGISYEQYF
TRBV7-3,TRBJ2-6,CASSFSGANVLTF
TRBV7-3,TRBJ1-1,CASSSRQDTEAFF
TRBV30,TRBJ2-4,CACRQGGNIQYF
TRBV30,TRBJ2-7,CAWSRTDLRFEQYF
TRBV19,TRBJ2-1,CASIPRQGAYNEQFF
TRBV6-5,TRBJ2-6,CASSPDRAGANVLTF
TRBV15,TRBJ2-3,CATSRFRGTDTQYF
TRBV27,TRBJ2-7,CASSFAGGRSYDSYEQYF
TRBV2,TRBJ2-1,CASSQGPKEQFF
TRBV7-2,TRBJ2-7,CASSADTGFEQYF
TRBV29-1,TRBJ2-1,CSVEAPQRYNEQFF
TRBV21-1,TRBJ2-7,CASSSLTGTLGEQYF
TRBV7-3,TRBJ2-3,CASSLGTVGTDTQYF
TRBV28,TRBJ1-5,CASSASNQPQHF
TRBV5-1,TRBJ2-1,CASSFDPNEQFF
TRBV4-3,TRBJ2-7,CASSQGLAGPYEQYF
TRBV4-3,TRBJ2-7,CASSRQRSYEQYF
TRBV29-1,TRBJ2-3,CSVVRMGADTQYF
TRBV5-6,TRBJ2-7,CASSTTSYGLEQYF
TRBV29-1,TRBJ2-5,CSVEGGRAVETQYF
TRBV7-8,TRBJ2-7,CASSPLVVQGYEQYF
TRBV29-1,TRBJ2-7,CSVAARSYEQYF
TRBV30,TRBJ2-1,CAWSAYNEQFF
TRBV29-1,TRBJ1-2,CSVEPGLGVNYGYTF
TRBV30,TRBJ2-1,CAWSPGTSGTYEQFF